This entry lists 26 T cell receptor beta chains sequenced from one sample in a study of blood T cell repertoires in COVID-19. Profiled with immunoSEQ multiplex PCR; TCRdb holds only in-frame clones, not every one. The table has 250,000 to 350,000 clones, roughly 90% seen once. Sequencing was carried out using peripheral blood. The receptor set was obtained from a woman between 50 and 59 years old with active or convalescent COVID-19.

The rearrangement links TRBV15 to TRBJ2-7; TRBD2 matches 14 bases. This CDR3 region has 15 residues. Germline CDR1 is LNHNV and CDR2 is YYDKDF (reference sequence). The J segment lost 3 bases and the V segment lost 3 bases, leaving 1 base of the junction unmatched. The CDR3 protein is CATSRGTSGSYEQYF. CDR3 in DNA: TGTGCCACCAGCAGGGGGACTAGCGGGAGCTACGAGCAGTACTTC.

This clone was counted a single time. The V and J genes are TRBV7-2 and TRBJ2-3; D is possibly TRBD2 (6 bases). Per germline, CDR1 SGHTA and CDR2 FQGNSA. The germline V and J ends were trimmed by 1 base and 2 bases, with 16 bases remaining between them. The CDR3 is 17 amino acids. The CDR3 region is CASSLVRRGSTTDTQYF. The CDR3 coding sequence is TGTGCCAGCAGCTTAGTCCGCCGGGGGAGCACCACAGATACGCAGTATTTT.

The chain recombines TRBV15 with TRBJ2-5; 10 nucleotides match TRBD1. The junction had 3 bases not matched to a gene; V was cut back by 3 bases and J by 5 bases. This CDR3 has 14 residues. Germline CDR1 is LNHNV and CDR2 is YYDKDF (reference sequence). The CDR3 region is CATSRTDRGETQYF. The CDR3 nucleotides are TGTGCCACCAGCAGGACGGACAGGGGGGAGACCCAGTACTTC. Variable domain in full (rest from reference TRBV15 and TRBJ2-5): DAMVIQNPRYQVTQFGKPVTLSCSQTLNHNVMYWYQQKSSQAPKLLFHYYDKDFNNEADTPDNFQSRRPNTSFCFLDIRSPGLGDTAMYLCATSRTDRGETQYFGPGTRLLVL.

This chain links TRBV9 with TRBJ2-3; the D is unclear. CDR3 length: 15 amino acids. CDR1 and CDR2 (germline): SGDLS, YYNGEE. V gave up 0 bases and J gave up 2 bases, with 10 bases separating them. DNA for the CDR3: TGTGCCAGCAGCGTAGCTATACTGAACACAGATACGCAGTATTTT. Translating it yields CASSVAILNTDTQYF.

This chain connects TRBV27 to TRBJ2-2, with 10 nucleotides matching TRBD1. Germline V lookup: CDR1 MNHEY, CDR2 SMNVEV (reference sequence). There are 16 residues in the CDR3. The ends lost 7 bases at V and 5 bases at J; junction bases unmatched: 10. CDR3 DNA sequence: TGTGCCAGCACTACTACCGGGACAGGGGTTACCGGGGAGCTGTTTTTT. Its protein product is CASTTTGTGVTGELFF.

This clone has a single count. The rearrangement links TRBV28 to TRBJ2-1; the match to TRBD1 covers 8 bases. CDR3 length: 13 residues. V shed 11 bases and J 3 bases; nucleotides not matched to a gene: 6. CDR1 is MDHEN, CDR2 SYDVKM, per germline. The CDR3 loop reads CASGQGNYNEQFF. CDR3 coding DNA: TGTGCCTCCGGACAGGGCAACTACAATGAGCAGTTCTTC.

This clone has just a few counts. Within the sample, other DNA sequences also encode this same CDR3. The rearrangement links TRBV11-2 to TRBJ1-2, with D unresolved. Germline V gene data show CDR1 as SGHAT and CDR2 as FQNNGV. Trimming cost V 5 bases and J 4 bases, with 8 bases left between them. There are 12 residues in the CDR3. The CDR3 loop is CASSATGYGYTF. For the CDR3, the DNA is TGTGCCAGCAGCGCGACGGGCTATGGCTACACCTTC. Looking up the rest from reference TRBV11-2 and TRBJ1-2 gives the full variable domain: EAGVAQSPRYKIIEKRQSVAFWCNPISGHATLYWYQQILGQGPKLLIQFQNNGVVDDSQLPKDRFSAERLKGVDSTLKIQPAKLEDSAVYLCASSATGYGYTFGSGTRLTVV.

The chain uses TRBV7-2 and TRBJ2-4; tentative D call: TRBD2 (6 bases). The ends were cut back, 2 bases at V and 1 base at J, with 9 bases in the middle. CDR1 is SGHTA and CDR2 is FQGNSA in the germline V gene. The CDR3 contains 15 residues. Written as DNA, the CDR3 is TGTGCCAGCAGCTTAAGCGGGTTCGCCAAAAACATTCAGTACTTC. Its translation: CASSLSGFAKNIQYF.

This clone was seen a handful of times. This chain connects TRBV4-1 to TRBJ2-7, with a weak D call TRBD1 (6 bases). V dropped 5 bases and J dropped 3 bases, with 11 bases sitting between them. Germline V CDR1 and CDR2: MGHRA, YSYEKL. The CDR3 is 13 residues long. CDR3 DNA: TGCGCCAGCAGCGAGGACAGAGGCTACGAGCAGTACTTC. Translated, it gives CASSEDRGYEQYF.

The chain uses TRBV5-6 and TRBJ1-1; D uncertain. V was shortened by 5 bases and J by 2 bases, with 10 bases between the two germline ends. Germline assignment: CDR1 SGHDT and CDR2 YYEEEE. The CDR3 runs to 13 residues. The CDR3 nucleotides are TGTGCCAGCAGGCTGAGGCGTAACACTGAAGCTTTCTTT. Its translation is CASRLRRNTEAFF.

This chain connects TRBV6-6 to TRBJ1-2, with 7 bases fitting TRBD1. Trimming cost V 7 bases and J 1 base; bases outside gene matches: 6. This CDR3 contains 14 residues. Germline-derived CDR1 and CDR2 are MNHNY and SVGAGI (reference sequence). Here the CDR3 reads CASKRDRNNYGYTF. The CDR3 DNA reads TGTGCCAGCAAGAGGGACAGAAATAACTATGGCTACACCTTC.

Here the CDR3 reads CASSSYSNQPQHF. The DNA of the CDR3 is TGTGCCAGCAGCTCGTATAGCAATCAGCCCCAGCATTTT. V and J are TRBV7-2 and TRBJ1-5; D is ambiguous. The CDR3 sequence is 13 residues long. The germline V and J ends were trimmed by 4 bases and 0 bases, with 4 bases remaining between them. Germline assignment: CDR1 SGHTA and CDR2 FQGNSA.

The CDR3 DNA is TGTGCCAGCAGCCCCCCTGGCGGGGGGCGAGAGACCCAGTACTTC. It translates to CASSPPGGGRETQYF. The V and J genes are TRBV5-8 and TRBJ2-5; 8 positions agree with TRBD2. The CDR3 is made up of 15 amino acids. Per the germline V gene, CDR1 is SGHTS and CDR2 is YDEGEE. V was pared by 4 bases and J by 4 bases, with 9 bases of the junction left unmatched.

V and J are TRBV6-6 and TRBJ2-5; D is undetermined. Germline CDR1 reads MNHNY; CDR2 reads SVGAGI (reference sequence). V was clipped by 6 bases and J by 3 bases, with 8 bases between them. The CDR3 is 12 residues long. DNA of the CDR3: TGTGCCAGCAGCCACGTAGAAGAGACCCAGTACTTC. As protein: CASSHVEETQYF.

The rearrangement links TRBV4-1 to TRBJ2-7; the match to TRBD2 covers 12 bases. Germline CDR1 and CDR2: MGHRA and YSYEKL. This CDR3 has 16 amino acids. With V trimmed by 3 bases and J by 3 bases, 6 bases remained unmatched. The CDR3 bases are TGCGCCAGCAGCCACTCCGGGACTAGCGGGTTCTACGAGCAGTACTTC. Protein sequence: CASSHSGTSGFYEQYF.

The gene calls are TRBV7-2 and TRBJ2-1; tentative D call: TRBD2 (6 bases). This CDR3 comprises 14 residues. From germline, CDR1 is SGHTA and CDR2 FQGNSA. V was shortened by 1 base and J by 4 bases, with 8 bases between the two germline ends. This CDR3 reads CASSLGREYNEQFF. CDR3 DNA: TGTGCCAGCAGCTTAGGGCGGGAATACAATGAGCAGTTCTTC.

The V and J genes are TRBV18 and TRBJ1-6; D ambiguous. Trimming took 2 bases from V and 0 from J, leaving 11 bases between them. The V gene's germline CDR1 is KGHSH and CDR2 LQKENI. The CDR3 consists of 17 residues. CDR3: CASSPRMESSYNSPLHF. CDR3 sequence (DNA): TGTGCCAGCTCACCAAGGATGGAGAGCTCCTATAATTCACCCCTCCACTTT.

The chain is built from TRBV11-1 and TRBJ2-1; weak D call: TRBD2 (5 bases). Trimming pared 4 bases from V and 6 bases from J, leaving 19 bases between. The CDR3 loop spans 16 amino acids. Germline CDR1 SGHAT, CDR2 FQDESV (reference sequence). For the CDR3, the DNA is TGTGCCAGCAGCTCCGACCTAAGCGGATTAGTCAATGAGCAGTTCTTC. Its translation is CASSSDLSGLVNEQFF.

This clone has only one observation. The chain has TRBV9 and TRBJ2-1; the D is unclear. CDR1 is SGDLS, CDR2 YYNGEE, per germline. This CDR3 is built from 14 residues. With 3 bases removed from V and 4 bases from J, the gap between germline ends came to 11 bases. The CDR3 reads CASSAVETYNEQFF. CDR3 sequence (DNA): TGTGCCAGCAGCGCAGTGGAGACTTACAATGAGCAGTTCTTC. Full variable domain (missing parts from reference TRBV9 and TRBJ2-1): DSGVTQTPKHLITATGQRVTLRCSPRSGDLSVYWYQQSLDQGLQFLIQYYNGEERAKGNILERFSAQQFPDLHSELNLSSLELGDSALYFCASSAVETYNEQFFGPGTRLTVL.

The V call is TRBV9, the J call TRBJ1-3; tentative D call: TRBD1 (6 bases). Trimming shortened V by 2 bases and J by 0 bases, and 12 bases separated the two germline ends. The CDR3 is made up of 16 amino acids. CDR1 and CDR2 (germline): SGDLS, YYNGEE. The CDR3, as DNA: TGTGCCAGCAGCGTGGACAGTTCCTTCTCTGGAAACACCATATATTTT. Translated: CASSVDSSFSGNTIYF.

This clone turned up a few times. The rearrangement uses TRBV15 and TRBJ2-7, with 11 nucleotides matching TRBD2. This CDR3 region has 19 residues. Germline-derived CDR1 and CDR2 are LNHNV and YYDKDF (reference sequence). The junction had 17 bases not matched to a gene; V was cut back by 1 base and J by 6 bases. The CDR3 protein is CATSRATGTSGNRGSEQYF. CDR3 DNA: TGTGCCACCAGCAGAGCAACCGGGACTAGCGGAAATCGGGGCTCCGAGCAGTACTTC.

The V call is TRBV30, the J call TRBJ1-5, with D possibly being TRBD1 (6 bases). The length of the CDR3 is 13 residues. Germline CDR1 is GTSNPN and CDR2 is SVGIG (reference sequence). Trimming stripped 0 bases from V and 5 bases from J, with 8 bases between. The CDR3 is CAWSVEGDQPQHF. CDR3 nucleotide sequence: TGTGCCTGGAGTGTAGAGGGGGATCAGCCCCAGCATTTT.

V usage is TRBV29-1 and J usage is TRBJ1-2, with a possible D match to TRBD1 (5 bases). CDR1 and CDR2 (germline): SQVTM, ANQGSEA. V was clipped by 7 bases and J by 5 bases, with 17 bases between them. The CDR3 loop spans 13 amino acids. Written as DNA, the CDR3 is TGCAGCGCCCGAACAGACAGCGCTTATGGCTACACCTTC. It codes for CSARTDSAYGYTF.

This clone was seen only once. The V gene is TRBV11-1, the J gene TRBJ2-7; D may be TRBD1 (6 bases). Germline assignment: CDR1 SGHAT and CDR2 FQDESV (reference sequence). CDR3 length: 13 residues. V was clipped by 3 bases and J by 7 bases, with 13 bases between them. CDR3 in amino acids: CASSFGLQGEQYF. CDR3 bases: TGTGCCAGCAGCTTTGGCCTCCAGGGGGAGCAGTACTTC.

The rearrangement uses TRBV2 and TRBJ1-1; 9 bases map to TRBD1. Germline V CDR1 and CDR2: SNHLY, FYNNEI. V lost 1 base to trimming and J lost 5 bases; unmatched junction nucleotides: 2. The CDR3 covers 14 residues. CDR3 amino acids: CASSEGQGVTEAFF. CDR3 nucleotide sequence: TGTGCCAGCAGTGAAGGACAGGGGGTAACTGAAGCTTTCTTT.

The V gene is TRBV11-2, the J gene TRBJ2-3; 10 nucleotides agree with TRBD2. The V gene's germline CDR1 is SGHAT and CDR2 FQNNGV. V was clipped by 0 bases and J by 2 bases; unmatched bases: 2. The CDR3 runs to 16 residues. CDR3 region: CASSLDGLAVTDTQYF. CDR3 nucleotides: TGTGCCAGCAGCTTAGATGGACTAGCGGTCACAGATACGCAGTATTTT.